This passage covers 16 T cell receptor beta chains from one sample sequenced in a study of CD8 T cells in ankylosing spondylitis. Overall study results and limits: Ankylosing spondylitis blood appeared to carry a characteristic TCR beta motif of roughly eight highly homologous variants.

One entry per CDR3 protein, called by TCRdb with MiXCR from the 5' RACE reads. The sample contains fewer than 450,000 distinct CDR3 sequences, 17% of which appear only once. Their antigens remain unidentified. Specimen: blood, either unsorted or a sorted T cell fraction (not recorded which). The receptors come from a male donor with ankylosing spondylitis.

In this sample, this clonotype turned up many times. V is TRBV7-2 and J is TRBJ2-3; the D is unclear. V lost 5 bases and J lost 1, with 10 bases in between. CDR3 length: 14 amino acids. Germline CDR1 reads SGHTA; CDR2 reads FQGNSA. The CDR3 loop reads CASSPMVGTDTQYF. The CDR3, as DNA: TGTGCCAGCAGCCCCATGGTGGGCACAGATACGCAGTATTTT.

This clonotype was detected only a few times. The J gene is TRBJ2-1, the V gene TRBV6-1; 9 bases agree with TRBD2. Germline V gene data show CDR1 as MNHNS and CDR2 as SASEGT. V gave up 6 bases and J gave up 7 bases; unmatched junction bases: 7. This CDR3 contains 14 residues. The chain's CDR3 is CASSRSSGENEQFF. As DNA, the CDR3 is TGTGCCAGCAGCCGATCTAGCGGGGAAAATGAGCAGTTCTTC.

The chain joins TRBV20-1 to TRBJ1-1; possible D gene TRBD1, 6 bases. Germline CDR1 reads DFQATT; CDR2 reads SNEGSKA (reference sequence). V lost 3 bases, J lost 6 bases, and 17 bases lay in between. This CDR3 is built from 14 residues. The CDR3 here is CSARSVRTEPEAFF. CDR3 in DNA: TGCAGTGCTAGGAGCGTACGGACAGAGCCTGAAGCTTTCTTT.

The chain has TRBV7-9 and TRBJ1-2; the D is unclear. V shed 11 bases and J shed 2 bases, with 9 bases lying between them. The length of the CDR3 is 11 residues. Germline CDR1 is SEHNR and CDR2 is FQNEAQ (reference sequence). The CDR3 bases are TGTGCCCGCGAGGAGAACTATGGCTACACCTTC. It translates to CAREENYGYTF.

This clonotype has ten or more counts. CDR3 DNA sequence: TGCGCCAGCAGCTGGACTAGCGGGAGTCCGAACACCGGGGAGCTGTTTTTT. Protein product: CASSWTSGSPNTGELFF. The J gene is TRBJ2-2, the V gene TRBV5-1, with 13 nucleotides matching TRBD2. The CDR3 runs 17 residues. Germline V gene lookup returns CDR1 SGHRS and CDR2 YFSETQ. The ends lost 3 bases at V and 0 bases at J; junction bases unmatched: 2.

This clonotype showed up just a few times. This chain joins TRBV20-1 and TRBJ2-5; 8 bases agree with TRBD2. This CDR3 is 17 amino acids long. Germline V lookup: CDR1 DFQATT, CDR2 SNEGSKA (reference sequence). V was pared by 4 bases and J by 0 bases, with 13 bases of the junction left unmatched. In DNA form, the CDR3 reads TGCAGTGCTAACTCCCTTGCGGGAGGTTCGTACCAAGAGACCCAGTACTTC. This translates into CSANSLAGGSYQETQYF.

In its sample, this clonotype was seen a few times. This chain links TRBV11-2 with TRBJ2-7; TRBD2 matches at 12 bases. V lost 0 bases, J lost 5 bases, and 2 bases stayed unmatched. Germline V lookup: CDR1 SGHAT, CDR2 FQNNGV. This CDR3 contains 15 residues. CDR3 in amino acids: CASSLELAGGNEQYF. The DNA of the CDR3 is TGTGCCAGCAGCTTAGAACTAGCGGGGGGCAACGAGCAGTACTTC.

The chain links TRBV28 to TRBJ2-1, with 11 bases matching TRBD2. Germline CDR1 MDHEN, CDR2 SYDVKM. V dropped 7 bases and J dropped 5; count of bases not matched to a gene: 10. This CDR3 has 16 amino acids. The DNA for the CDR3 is TGTGCCAGCACCACCACCGGGACTAGCGGAAACAATGAGCAGTTCTTC. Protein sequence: CASTTTGTSGNNEQFF. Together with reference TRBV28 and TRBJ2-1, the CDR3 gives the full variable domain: DVKVTQSSRYLVKRTGEKVFLECVQDMDHENMFWYRQDPGLGLRLIYFSYDVKMKEKGDIPEGYSVSREKKERFSLILESASTNQTSMYLCASTTTGTSGNNEQFFGPGTRLTVL.

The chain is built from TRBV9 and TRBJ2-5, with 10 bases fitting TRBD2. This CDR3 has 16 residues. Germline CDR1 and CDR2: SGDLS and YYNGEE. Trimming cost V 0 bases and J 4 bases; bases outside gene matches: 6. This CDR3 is CASSVATLAGVETQYF. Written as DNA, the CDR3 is TGTGCCAGCAGCGTAGCTACTCTAGCGGGAGTAGAGACCCAGTACTTC.

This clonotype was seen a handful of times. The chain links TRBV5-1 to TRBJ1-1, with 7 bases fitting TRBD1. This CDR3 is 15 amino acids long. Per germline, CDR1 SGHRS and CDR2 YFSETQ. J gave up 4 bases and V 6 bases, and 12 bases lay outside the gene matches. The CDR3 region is CASNFGSRGITEAFF. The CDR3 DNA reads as TGCGCCAGCAACTTCGGGTCCAGGGGGATCACTGAAGCTTTCTTT.

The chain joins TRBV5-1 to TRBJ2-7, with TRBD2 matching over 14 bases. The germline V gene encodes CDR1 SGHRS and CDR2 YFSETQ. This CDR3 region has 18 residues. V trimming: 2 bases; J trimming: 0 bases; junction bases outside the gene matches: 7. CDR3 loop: CASSFAGLAGAISYEQYF. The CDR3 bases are TGCGCCAGCAGCTTCGCGGGACTAGCGGGGGCGATCTCCTACGAGCAGTACTTC.

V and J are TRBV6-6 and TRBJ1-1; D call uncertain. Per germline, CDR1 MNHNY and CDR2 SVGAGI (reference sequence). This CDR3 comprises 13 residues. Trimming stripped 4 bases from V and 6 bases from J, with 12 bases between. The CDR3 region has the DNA TGTGCCAGCAGTTTCACAACAGCCCCTGAAGCTTTCTTT. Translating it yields CASSFTTAPEAFF.

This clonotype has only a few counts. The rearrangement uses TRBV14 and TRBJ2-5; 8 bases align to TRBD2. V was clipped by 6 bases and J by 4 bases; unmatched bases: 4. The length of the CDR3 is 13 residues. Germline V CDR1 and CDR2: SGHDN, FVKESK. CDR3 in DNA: TGTGCCAGCAGGTCGACTAGCGTAGAGACCCAGTACTTC. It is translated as CASRSTSVETQYF.

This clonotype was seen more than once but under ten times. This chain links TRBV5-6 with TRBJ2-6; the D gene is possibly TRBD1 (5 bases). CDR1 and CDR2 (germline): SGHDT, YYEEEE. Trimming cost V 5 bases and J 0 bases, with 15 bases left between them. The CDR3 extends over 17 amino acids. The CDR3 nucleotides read TGTGCCAGCAGTTCCCTACAGGTTAGCTCTGGGGCCAACGTCCTGACTTTC. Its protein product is CASSSLQVSSGANVLTF.

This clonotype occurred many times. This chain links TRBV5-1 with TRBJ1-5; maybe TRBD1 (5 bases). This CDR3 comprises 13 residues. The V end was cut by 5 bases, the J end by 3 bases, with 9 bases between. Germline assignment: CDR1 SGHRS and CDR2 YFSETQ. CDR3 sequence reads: CASRRDSNQPQHF. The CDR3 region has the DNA TGCGCCAGCAGACGGGACTCCAATCAGCCCCAGCATTTT.

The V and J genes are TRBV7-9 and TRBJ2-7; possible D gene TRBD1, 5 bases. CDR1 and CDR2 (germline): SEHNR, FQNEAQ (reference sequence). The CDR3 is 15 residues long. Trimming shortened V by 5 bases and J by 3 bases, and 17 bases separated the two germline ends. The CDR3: CASSRNPGYDYEQYF. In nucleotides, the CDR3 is TGTGCCAGCAGCCGAAACCCAGGGTACGACTACGAGCAGTACTTC.